The 24 T cell receptor beta chains in this list originate from one sample, sequenced in a study of blood T cell repertoires in COVID-19. The assay was immunoSEQ multiplex PCR, and TCRdb's table has in-frame clones only and misses some. The sample records about 190,000 clones, 82% being singletons. The material sequenced was peripheral blood. The receptors come from a woman older than 75 with active or convalescent COVID-19.

This clone has only one observation. The rearrangement links TRBV28 to TRBJ2-5; a weak D match, TRBD2 (6 bases). Trimming stripped 2 bases from V and 5 bases from J, with 12 bases between. CDR1 is MDHEN and CDR2 is SYDVKM in the germline V gene. The CDR3 covers 14 residues. CDR3 sequence reads: CASSLGGVGETQYF. The CDR3 DNA is TGTGCCAGCAGTTTAGGAGGGGTAGGGGAGACCCAGTACTTC.

V gene TRBV7-9 combines with J gene TRBJ1-1; a possible D gene is TRBD1 (6 bases). The length of the CDR3 is 14 residues. The germline CDR1 and CDR2 sequences are SEHNR and FQNEAQ (reference sequence). Trimming left V 2 bases short and J 2 bases short, with 9 bases between. The CDR3 DNA follows: TGTGCCAGCAGCTTAAACAGGGCCAACACTGAAGCTTTCTTT. Translated: CASSLNRANTEAFF.

V usage is TRBV5-1 and J usage is TRBJ2-5; possibly TRBD2 for D (5 bases). CDR3 length: 15 residues. V lost 1 base and J lost 5, with 15 bases in between. In germline, CDR1 is SGHRS, CDR2 YFSETQ. The CDR3 DNA reads TGCGCCAGCAGCTTGTTGAGCACCCGGAGGGAGACCCAGTACTTC. It encodes CASSLLSTRRETQYF. The whole variable domain, remainder taken from reference TRBV5-1 and TRBJ2-5, is KAGVTQTPRYLIKTRGQQVTLSCSPISGHRSVSWYQQTPGQGLQFLFEYFSETQRNKGNFPGRFSGRQFSNSRSEMNVSTLELGDSALYLCASSLLSTRRETQYFGPGTRLLVL.

This clone was detected only once. CDR3 residues: CASSLGGGVISMETQYF. The CDR3 bases are TGTGCCAGCAGCTTAGGGGGCGGGGTCATTTCTATGGAGACCCAGTACTTC. The V call is TRBV7-9, the J call TRBJ2-5, with a possible D match to TRBD2 (6 bases). V dropped 1 base and J dropped 5 bases, with 20 bases sitting between them. The CDR3 is 17 residues long. CDR1 is SEHNR and CDR2 is FQNEAQ in the germline V gene (reference sequence).

This chain uses TRBV3-1 (or the pseudogene TRBV3-2) with TRBJ1-5; unclear D gene. V was cut by 4 bases and J by 5 bases, with 12 bases left in between. The germline V gene has CDR1 LGHDT and CDR2 YNNKEL (reference sequence). The CDR3 totals 14 residues. CDR3 protein: CASSPTSGYQPQHF. CDR3 nucleotides: TGTGCCAGCAGCCCCACCAGCGGCTATCAGCCCCAGCATTTT.

The chain recombines TRBV18 with TRBJ1-1, with 11 bases lining up with TRBD1. The ends lost 6 bases at V and 4 bases at J; junction bases unmatched: 10. Per the germline V gene, CDR1 is KGHSH and CDR2 is LQKENI. The CDR3 loop spans 16 amino acids. The CDR3 is CASSPMDRGRSTEAFF. CDR3 DNA: TGTGCCAGCTCCCCGATGGACAGGGGGCGAAGCACTGAAGCTTTCTTT.

V usage is TRBV25-1 and J usage is TRBJ1-4, with 9 bases fitting TRBD1. The CDR3 consists of 14 residues. CDR1 is MGHDK, CDR2 SYGVNS, per germline. V trimming: 7 bases; J trimming: 8 bases; junction bases outside the gene matches: 8. The CDR3 protein is CASTQTGGYEKLFF. CDR3 coding DNA: TGTGCCAGCACCCAGACAGGGGGTTACGAAAAACTGTTTTTT.

The V and J genes are TRBV7-2 and TRBJ1-2; D remains ambiguous. The CDR3 is 14 residues long. Germline V gene data show CDR1 as SGHTA and CDR2 as FQGNSA. The V and J ends lost 1 base and 2 bases respectively, with 8 bases between them. The CDR3 DNA reads as TGTGCCAGCAGCTTAGGGAGCCAAAACTATGGCTACACCTTC. Translation: CASSLGSQNYGYTF.

This sequence joins TRBV19 and TRBJ1-2; 10 bases match TRBD1. This CDR3 is built from 16 residues. V lost 5 bases and J lost 4; bases outside the gene matches: 10. CDR1 and CDR2 from the germline V gene are LNHDA and SQIVND (reference sequence). CDR3 protein: CASSLQTGGVSYGYTF. CDR3 coding DNA: TGTGCCAGTAGTCTTCAGACAGGGGGCGTTTCCTATGGCTACACCTTC.

This clone was seen only once. The rearrangement links TRBV3-1 (or the pseudogene TRBV3-2) to TRBJ1-5; D not certain. The V end was cut by 0 bases, the J end by 0 bases, with 6 bases between. The CDR3 is 15 residues long. Germline loops: CDR1 LGHDT, CDR2 YNNKEL (reference sequence). For the CDR3, the DNA is TGTGCCAGCAGCCAAGACTTCAGTAGCAATCAGCCCCAGCATTTT. It codes for CASSQDFSSNQPQHF.

The count of this clone is one. The rearrangement joins TRBV7-9 to TRBJ1-5; D is perhaps TRBD1 (5 bases). Per germline, CDR1 SEHNR and CDR2 FQNEAQ (reference sequence). This CDR3 is built from 14 residues. Trimming took off 5 bases at V and 0 bases at J, with 8 bases between the two ends. The CDR3 coding sequence is TGTGCCAGCAGCGCCAGGGATAGCAATCAGCCCCAGCATTTT. This sequence encodes CASSARDSNQPQHF.

The genes are TRBV21-1 and TRBJ1-3; no DNA check was done on the table's D call, TRBD1. TRBV21-1 constitutes a pseudogene. The CDR3 covers 16 residues. CDR3 nucleotide sequence: TGTGCCAGCAGTGGACTGGGCAGGGGGAAGGACAACACCATATATTTT. As protein: CASSGLGRGKDNTIYF.

This chain connects TRBV7-2 to TRBJ1-2, with D perhaps matching TRBD1 (6 bases). From germline, CDR1 is SGHTA and CDR2 FQGNSA. The CDR3 runs to 13 residues. V was shortened by 6 bases and J by 3 bases, with 11 bases between the two germline ends. CDR3 loop: CASSSGQYYGYTF. The DNA for the CDR3 is TGTGCCAGCAGTTCCGGACAGTACTATGGCTACACCTTC.

The V gene is TRBV21-1, the J gene TRBJ1-6; the D segment call TRBD1 is taken from the table without a DNA check. TRBV21-1 is given as a pseudogene. The length of the CDR3 is 17 residues. Here the CDR3 reads CASSKGQGDWSVSPLHF. In DNA, the CDR3 is TGTGCCAGCAGCAAAGGACAGGGAGATTGGTCTGTTTCACCCCTCCACTTT.

The V call is TRBV30, the J call TRBJ1-6; no firm D call. Deletions cut 2 bases from V and 0 bases from J, with 11 bases between. The CDR3 consists of 16 residues. In germline, CDR1 is GTSNPN, CDR2 SVGIG (reference sequence). The CDR3 DNA reads TGTGCCTGGAGTCCCCGAGCCGGCTCCTATAATTCACCCCTCCACTTT. Amino acid sequence: CAWSPRAGSYNSPLHF.

The chain combines TRBV2 with TRBJ1-6; TRBD1 matches 8 bases. Trimming took 4 bases from V and 7 from J; bases not matched to a gene: 6. Germline assignment: CDR1 SNHLY and CDR2 FYNNEI. This CDR3 contains 15 residues. CDR3 DNA sequence: TGTGCCAGCAGTGTCCTGGGACAGGCCAATTCACCCCTCCACTTT. Translated: CASSVLGQANSPLHF.

This clone was counted between two and nine times. The rearrangement links TRBV27 to TRBJ1-1; TRBD1 might be the D (6 bases). CDR3 length: 13 residues. Per germline, CDR1 MNHEY and CDR2 SMNVEV (reference sequence). Trimming stripped 5 bases from V and 3 bases from J, with 10 bases between. CDR3: CASSPYRDTEAFF. CDR3 DNA sequence: TGTGCCAGCAGTCCCTACAGGGACACTGAAGCTTTCTTT.

This chain links TRBV19 with TRBJ1-5, with D perhaps matching TRBD1 (5 bases). V was trimmed by 5 bases and J by 1 base, leaving 12 bases between them. The CDR3 covers 15 residues. CDR1 and CDR2 (germline): LNHDA, SQIVND (reference sequence). CDR3 in DNA: TGTGCCAGTAGTGCAGCAGGGTTGAGCAATCAGCCCCAGCATTTT. Translated: CASSAAGLSNQPQHF. Using reference TRBV19 and TRBJ1-5 for the parts outside the CDR3, the full variable domain is DGGITQSPKYLFRKEGQNVTLSCEQNLNHDAMYWYRQDPGQGLRLIYYSQIVNDFQKGDIAEGYSVSREKKESFPLTVTSAQKNPTAFYLCASSAAGLSNQPQHFGDGTRLSIL.

The gene calls are TRBV7-8 and TRBJ1-2, with TRBD1 matching over 10 bases. V was pared by 5 bases and J by 7 bases, with 10 bases of the junction left unmatched. The CDR3 runs 15 residues. Germline V gene sequence: CDR1 SGHVS, CDR2 FQNEAQ. The CDR3 DNA reads TGTGCCAGCAGCAGATGGGAGACAGGGGGCTCTGGCTACACCTTC. Its protein is CASSRWETGGSGYTF.

The chain recombines TRBV28 with TRBJ1-2; 7 bases are a match to TRBD1. With V trimmed by 6 bases and J by 5 bases, 9 bases remained unmatched. This CDR3 contains 14 residues. Germline CDR1 is MDHEN and CDR2 is SYDVKM. The CDR3 DNA is TGTGCCAGCAGCCCCAACAGGGGATTATATGGCTACACCTTC. Translated, it gives CASSPNRGLYGYTF.

This clone was counted a few times. V and J are TRBV2 and TRBJ2-7; the D gene is possibly TRBD2 (6 bases). The germline V gene encodes CDR1 SNHLY and CDR2 FYNNEI. V was clipped by 6 bases and J by 4 bases, with 16 bases between them. CDR3 length equals 14 residues. The CDR3 DNA reads as TGTGCCAGCAGGAGGTCGGGAGTGTCTTACGAGCAGTACTTC. Residues: CASRRSGVSYEQYF.

This chain connects TRBV7-8 to TRBJ2-2; 7 bases are shared with TRBD2. The CDR3 contains 15 residues. Germline CDR1 is SGHVS and CDR2 is FQNEAQ. With V trimmed by 5 bases and J by 0 bases, 3 bases remained unmatched. The CDR3, as DNA: TGTGCCAGCAGCCCTAGCGGAGCGAACACCGGGGAGCTGTTTTTT. Translating gives CASSPSGANTGELFF.

V gene TRBV10-1 combines with J gene TRBJ2-5; 8 bases align to TRBD1. V dropped 4 bases and J dropped 2; count of bases not matched to a gene: 6. CDR1 is WNHNN, CDR2 SYGVQD, per germline (reference sequence). This CDR3 comprises 15 residues. CDR3 amino acids: CASSALTGGQETQYF. In nucleotides, the CDR3 is TGCGCCAGCAGTGCCCTAACAGGGGGACAAGAGACCCAGTACTTC.

V gene TRBV4-2 combines with J gene TRBJ2-3, with TRBD2 matching 11 bases. Germline values: CDR1 LGHNA, CDR2 YNFKEQ. J was trimmed by 3 bases and V by 1 base; bases with no gene match: 3. The CDR3 extends over 16 amino acids. Written as DNA, the CDR3 is TGTGCCAGCAGCCAAGTGTTAGCGGGAGGGACAGATACGCAGTATTTT. Protein sequence: CASSQVLAGGTDTQYF.